This T cell receptor beta chain was found in a study of blood T cell repertoires in COVID-19 (dated by TCRdb to 2020 to 2021). In terms of the full investigation: The collaborator samples originated in the United States, Italy and Spain and spanned the acute and convalescent phases of COVID-19. The sample metadata nearly always contained a de-identified subject ID, COVID-19 status, age in years and sex. Samples were obtained from the ongoing ImmuneRACE study (first 160 participants) and from approximately 1,200 subjects provided by 6 global collaborators. Where available, HLA class I and class II types were obtained from metadata supplied by the sample provider rather than from assay-based typing. Deeply sampled blood TCRbeta repertoires from subjects exposed to, actively infected with, or recovered from COVID-19 were included in the dataset. The prospective study material was composed of cDNA or gDNA derived from T cells, B-cell-depleted T cells, or PBMCs. The repertoires were released in a freely available public database intended as a resource for research on the immune response to SARS-CoV-2.

TCRbeta CDR3 regions were amplified from genomic DNA using the immunoSEQ Assay, a bias-controlled multiplex PCR. Processing in the source paper ran as follows. The number of nucleated cells in each sample was estimated by amplification of reference gene primers within the assay. To quantify the absolute abundance of each unique TCRbeta CDR3 rearrangement, sequence reads were collapsed and filtered. For each sample, productive Simpson clonality was calculated by taking the square root of Simpson's diversity index across productive rearrangements. The source is immuneACCESS, and TCRdb retained only in-frame sequences with V and J called. Part of the clones is not carried over; for the studies checked, unresolved V genes explain less than half of this, and the remainder is unexplained. V, J and clone size reflect that table, while D and trimming were determined from the DNA. The sample data list some 110,000 clones, and around 85% of these were observed just once. In total, the top ten clones hold 7.9% of the sample.

Study-level results and caveats: How much clinical and demographic metadata was included differed by source and by participant, and the metadata was provided uncurated.

The germline V gene provides CDR1 SQVTM and CDR2 ANQGSEA. Relative to germline, V is missing 4 bases and J is missing 3 bases, with 5 bases of the junction outside any gene match. The CDR3 has 14 amino acids, counting the end cysteine and phenylalanine. The entry retains the CDR3 DNA only, 42 bases that are in frame from base 1. In the case of this clone: Its binding antigen is unknown. Base-call qualities are not available, and no considerably larger clone is one nucleotide away.

Samples from volunteer blood donors who had recovered from COVID-19 were contributed by a second Seattle source. Collaborating institutions collected whole blood in K2EDTA tubes following their own protocols. For TCRbeta analysis, collaborator samples were shipped as frozen whole blood, as isolated PBMCs, or as DNA extracted from either sample type. The rearrangement combines TRBV29-1 with TRBJ2-2, and TRBD2 matches 7 of the central bases. The receptor was isolated from a man aged 65 to 85 who had recovered from COVID-19. The specimen sequenced was peripheral blood. DNA sequence: TGCAGCGTTGTGGCGGGAGTGGACACCGGGGAGCTGTTTTTT. Translated, it gives CSVVAGVDTGELFF.